The entry below gives a single T cell receptor beta chain sequence along with its context. Its antigen is unidentified. This sample stems from a study of cytomegalovirus exposure and HLA in healthy donors. Study conclusions and caveats: Cytomegalovirus status was reportedly diagnosed by the classifier with high specificity and sensitivity. Among the CMV-associated chains, a few were confirmed in vitro as specific for CMV antigens. Most sequenced TCRs were rare (though some public TCRs occurred in many donors).

Measured with immunoSEQ multiplex PCR; TCRdb has only the in-frame clones, and not every one. This sample has roughly 150,000 clones, with about 85% found just once. The donors were part of the validation cohort, which consisted of 120 subjects and was separate from the first cohort of several hundred subjects. Material for sequencing was PBMCs. The origin of this receptor is a man between 25 and 39 years old in good health and CMV-seropositive.

Here the CDR3 DNA reads TGCGCCAGCAGTGAGTCGGGGGGGATACTAGCCAAAAACATTCAGTACTTC. Residues: CASSESGGILAKNIQYF. The rearrangement joins TRBV10-2 to TRBJ2-4; 7 bases agree with TRBD2. J lost 0 bases, V lost 0 bases, and 5 bases had no gene match. Germline loops: CDR1 WSHSY, CDR2 SAAADI. The CDR3 length is 17 residues.